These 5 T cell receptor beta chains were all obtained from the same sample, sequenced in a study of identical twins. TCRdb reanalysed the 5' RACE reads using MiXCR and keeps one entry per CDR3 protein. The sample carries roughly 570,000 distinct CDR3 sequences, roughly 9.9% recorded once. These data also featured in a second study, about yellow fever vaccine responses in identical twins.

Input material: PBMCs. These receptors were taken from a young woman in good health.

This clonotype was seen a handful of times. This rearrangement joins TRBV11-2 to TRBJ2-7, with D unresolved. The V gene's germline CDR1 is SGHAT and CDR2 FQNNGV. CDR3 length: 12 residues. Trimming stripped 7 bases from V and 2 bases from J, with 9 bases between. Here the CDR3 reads CASNARPYEQYF. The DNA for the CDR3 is TGTGCCAGCAACGCCCGGCCCTACGAGCAGTACTTC.

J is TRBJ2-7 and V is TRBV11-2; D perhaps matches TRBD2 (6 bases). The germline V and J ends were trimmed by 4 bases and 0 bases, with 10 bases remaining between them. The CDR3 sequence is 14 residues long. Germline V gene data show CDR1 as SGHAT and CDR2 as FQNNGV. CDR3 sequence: CASSWKRVSYEQYF. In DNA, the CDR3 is TGTGCCAGCAGCTGGAAGCGGGTCTCCTACGAGCAGTACTTC.

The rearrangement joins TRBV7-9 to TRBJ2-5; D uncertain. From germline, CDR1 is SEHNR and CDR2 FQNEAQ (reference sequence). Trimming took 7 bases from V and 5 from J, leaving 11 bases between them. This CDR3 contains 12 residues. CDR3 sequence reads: CASTHPSETQYF. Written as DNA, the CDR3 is TGTGCCAGCACCCATCCATCGGAGACCCAGTACTTC.

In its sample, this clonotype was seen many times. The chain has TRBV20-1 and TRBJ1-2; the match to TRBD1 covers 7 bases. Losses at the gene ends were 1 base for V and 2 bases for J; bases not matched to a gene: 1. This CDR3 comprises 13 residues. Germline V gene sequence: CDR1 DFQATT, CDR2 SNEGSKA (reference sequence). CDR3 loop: CSARVGQNYGYTF. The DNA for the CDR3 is TGCAGTGCTAGAGTGGGACAGAACTATGGCTACACCTTC.

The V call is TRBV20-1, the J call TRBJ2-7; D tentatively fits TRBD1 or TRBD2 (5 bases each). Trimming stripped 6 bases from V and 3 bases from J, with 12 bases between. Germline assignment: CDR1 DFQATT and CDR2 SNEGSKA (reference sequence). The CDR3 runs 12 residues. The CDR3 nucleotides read TGCAGTGCCGGGACGACCTACTACGAGCAGTACTTC. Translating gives CSAGTTYYEQYF.